This T cell receptor (beta chain) was captured by sequencing in a study of identical twins. Whole-study results and caveats: Cross-sectional statistics underpinned the conclusions; the same donors were not followed.

All donors were healthy, and all were Caucasian. To note about this clonotype: Its antigen is undetermined.

A universal primer binding site was introduced by template switching. The final cDNA contained unique molecular identifiers. Each CDR3 protein is one row after TCRdb ran MiXCR on the 5' RACE reads. The sample has around 240,000 distinct CDR3 sequences; approximately 10% are singletons. The sequencing sample was made of memory T cells sorted from blood. The clonotype comes from a man aged 50 or older in good health.

The CDR3 nucleotides are TGTGCCAGCAGCGCGGGAGGGCAGGGTCAGCCCCAGCATTTT. Translating gives CASSAGGQGQPQHF. The chain employs TRBV6-1 and TRBJ1-5, with a tentative D call TRBD1 (5 bases). The germline gives CDR1 MNHNS, CDR2 SASEGT. The V gene lost 6 bases and the J gene lost 6 bases, with 15 bases spanning the gap. The CDR3 is 14 amino acids.